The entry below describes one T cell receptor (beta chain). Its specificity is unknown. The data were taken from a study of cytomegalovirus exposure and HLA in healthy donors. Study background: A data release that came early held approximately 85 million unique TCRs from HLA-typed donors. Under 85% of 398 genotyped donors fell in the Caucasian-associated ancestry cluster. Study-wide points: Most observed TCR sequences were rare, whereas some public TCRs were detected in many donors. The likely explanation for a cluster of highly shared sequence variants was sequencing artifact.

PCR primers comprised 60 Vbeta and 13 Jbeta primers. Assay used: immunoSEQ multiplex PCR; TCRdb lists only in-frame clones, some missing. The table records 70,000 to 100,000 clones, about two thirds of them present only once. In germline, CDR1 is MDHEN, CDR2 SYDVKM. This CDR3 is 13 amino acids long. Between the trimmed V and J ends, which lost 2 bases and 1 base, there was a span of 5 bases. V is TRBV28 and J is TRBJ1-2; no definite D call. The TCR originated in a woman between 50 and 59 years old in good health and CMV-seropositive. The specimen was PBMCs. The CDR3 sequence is CASSLMSNYGYTF. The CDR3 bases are TGTGCCAGCAGTTTAATGAGTAACTATGGCTACACCTTC.